This TCR beta chain was sequenced in a study of cytomegalovirus exposure and HLA in healthy donors. As to this clone: Its antigen is currently unknown.

Regarding the study as a whole: In the analysis, some V segments, TRBV6-2 and TRBV6-3 included, were excluded as indistinguishable.

This PCR relied on a set of 60 Vbeta primers and 13 Jbeta primers. Using immunoSEQ multiplex PCR, the repertoire was profiled, and TCRdb retains in-frame clones only, with some absent. The sample has about 98,000 clones; roughly two thirds are singletons. CDR3 length equals 15 residues. With 0 bases removed from V and 4 bases from J, the gap between germline ends came to 11 bases. Germline-derived CDR1 and CDR2 are SGHRS and YFSETQ. The V call is TRBV5-1, the J call TRBJ2-1; tentative D call: TRBD2 (6 bases). The source material was PBMCs. The TCR was taken from a female donor in good health and CMV-seronegative. The CDR3: CASSLVGGSYNEQFF. CDR3 DNA sequence: TGCGCCAGCAGCTTGGTTGGGGGGTCTTACAATGAGCAGTTCTTC.